The T cell receptor (beta chain) described here comes from a study of cytotoxic CD8 clonotypes in ibrutinib-treated CLL. Regarding this clone: What it recognizes is unknown.

Cryopreserved PBMCs provided 2 to 2.5 micrograms of genomic DNA for the TCR beta libraries. The repertoire was sequenced with immunoSEQ multiplex PCR; TCRdb's copy has only in-frame clones and lacks some. The sample lists some 130,000 clones, approximately 80% occurring once. V was shortened by 0 bases and J by 2 bases, with 14 bases between the two germline ends. This CDR3 is built from 17 residues. Germline values: CDR1 KGHSH, CDR2 LQKENI. Regarding the study as a whole: Increased clonality at ibrutinib response gave way to a return toward baseline at progression. Shared public clonotypes were rare, and on treatment they either got smaller or stayed the same.

This TCR derives from a human donor with chronic lymphocytic leukemia. V and J are TRBV18 and TRBJ1-5, with D perhaps matching TRBD1 (6 bases). Sequenced material: PBMCs, taken after 24 months of ibrutinib treatment. The CDR3, as DNA: TGTGCCAGCTCACCACCGGTGGAGGGGGTTGGCAATCAGCCCCAGCATTTT. Amino acids: CASSPPVEGVGNQPQHF.